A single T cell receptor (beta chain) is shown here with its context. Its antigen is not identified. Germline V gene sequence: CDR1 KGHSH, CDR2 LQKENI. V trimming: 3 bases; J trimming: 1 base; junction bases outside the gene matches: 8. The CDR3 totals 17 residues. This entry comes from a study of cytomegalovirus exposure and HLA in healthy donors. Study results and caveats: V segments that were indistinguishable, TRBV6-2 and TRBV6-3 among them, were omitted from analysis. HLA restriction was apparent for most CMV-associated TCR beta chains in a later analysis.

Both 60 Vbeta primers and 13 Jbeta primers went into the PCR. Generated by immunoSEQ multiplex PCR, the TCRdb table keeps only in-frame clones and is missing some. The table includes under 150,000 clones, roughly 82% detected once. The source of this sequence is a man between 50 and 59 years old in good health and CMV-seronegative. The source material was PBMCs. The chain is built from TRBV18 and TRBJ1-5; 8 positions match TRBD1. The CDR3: CASSPAGGGLSNQPQHF. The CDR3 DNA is TGTGCCAGCTCACCGGCAGGGGGCGGCTTAAGCAATCAGCCCCAGCATTTT.